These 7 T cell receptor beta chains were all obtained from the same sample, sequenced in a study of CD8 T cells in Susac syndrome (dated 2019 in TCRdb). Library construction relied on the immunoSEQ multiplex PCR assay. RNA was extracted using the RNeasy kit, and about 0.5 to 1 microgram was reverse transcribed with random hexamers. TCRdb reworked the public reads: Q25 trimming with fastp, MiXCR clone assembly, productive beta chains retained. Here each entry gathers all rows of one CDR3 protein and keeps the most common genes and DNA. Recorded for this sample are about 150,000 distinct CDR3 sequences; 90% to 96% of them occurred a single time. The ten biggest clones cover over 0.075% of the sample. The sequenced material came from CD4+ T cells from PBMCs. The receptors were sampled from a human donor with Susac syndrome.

The CDR3 protein is CASSPRGQVTEAFF. The CDR3 DNA reads TGTGCCAGCAGCCCTAGGGGGCAGGTCACTGAAGCTTTCTTT. This chain connects TRBV3-1 to TRBJ1-1, with 7 nucleotides matching TRBD1. Germline loops: CDR1 LGHDT, CDR2 YNNKEL (reference sequence). CDR3 length: 14 residues. Trimming at V came to 4 bases and at J to 4 bases, leaving 6 bases not matched to a gene.

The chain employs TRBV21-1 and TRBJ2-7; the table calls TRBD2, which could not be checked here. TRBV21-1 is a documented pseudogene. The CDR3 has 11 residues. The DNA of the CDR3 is TGTGCCAGCAGCAAAGTGGAGTCAGGGCCCTTC. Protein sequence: CASSKVESGPF.

The CDR3 loop reads CASRGRRSEQYF. The CDR3 DNA reads TGTGCCAGCAGGGGTCGGAGGAGTGAGCAGTACTTC. V is TRBV7-9 and J is TRBJ2-7; the D gene is possibly TRBD2 (5 bases). This CDR3 region has 12 residues. The germline V gene has CDR1 SEHNR and CDR2 FQNEAQ (reference sequence). The germline V and J ends were trimmed by 6 bases and 7 bases, with 13 bases remaining between them.

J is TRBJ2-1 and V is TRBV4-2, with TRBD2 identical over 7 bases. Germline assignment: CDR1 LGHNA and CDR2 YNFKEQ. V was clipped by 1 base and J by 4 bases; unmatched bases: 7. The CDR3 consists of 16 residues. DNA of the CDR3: TGTGCCAGCAGCCAAGTTGCGGGGGATAATTACAATGAGCAGTTCTTC. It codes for CASSQVAGDNYNEQFF.

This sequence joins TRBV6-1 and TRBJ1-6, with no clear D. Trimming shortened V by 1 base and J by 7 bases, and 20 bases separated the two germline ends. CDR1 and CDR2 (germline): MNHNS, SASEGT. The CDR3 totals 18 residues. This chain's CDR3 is CASSEVGPASGGNSPLHF. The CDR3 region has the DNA TGTGCCAGCAGTGAAGTCGGACCGGCGAGTGGAGGAAATTCACCCCTCCACTTT.

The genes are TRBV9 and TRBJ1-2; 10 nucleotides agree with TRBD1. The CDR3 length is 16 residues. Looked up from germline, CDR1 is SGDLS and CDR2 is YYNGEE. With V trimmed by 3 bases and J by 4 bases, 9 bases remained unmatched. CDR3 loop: CASSAQGGQGIYGYTF. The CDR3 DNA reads TGTGCCAGCAGCGCCCAAGGGGGACAGGGGATCTATGGCTACACCTTC.

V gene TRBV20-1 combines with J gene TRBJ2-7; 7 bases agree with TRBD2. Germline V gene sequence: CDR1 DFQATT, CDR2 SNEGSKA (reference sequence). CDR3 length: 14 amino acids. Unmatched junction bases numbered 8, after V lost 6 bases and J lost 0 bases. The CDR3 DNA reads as TGCAGTGCCCCCCAGCGGGAAAGCTCCTACGAGCAGTACTTC. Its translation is CSAPQRESSYEQYF.